A single TCR beta chain is shown here with its context. It has no known antigen specificity. Qualities for individual bases were not recorded, and no much larger clone is one base off. Its CDR3 holds 12 amino acids, cysteine through phenylalanine. Just the 36-base CDR3 DNA is kept, in frame starting at base 1. V gives up 6 bases and J gives up 4 bases, and the segment between their germline ends measures 10 bases. Library construction relied on RT-PCR. TCRdb records Illumina HiSeq 2500 as the sequencer. The raw public reads went through TCRdb reprocessing: fastp at Q25, MiXCR clone calling, in-frame beta chains kept. CDR3 protein sequences are deduplicated, and each keeps its most common genes and DNA. This sample is represented by approximately 570,000 distinct CDR3 sequences; around 8% of them were singletons. The leading ten clones occupy around 13% of the sample. The data originate from a study of response to subunit inactivated influenza vaccine (dated by TCRdb to 2016 to 2019). Notes on the research overall: The study used deep quantitative T cell receptor repertoire profiling to track responses to a trivalent subunit inactivated influenza vaccine. The paper's findings and limits, for the study overall: The authors proposed that each seasonal influenza vaccination may bring in only a limited number of new T cells.

Sequenced here: PBMCs from blood, sampled about 23 months after vaccination. The sequence derives from a man aged 50 to 69 who received an inactivated influenza vaccine. Donor details come from another sample of the same person, matched by shared clones. This sequence uses TRBV12-3 or TRBV12-4 and TRBJ2-7; the D gene remains uncertain. The DNA sequence is TGTGCCAGCAGCAAAAAGATATACGAGCAGTACTTC. This codes for CASSKKIYEQYF.